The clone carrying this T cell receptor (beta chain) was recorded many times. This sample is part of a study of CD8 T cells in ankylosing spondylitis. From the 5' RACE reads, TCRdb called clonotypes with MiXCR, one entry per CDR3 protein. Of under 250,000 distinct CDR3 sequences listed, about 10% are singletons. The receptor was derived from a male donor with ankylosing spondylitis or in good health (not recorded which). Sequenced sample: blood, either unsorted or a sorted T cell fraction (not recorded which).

CDR3 in amino acids: CSARWASGRTDTQYF. The CDR3 DNA follows: TGCAGTGCTAGGTGGGCTAGCGGGAGGACAGATACGCAGTATTTT. The chain joins TRBV20-1 to TRBJ2-3; 11 bases line up with TRBD2. Germline CDR1 and CDR2: DFQATT and SNEGSKA (reference sequence). V was clipped by 3 bases and J by 3 bases; unmatched bases: 5. The CDR3 spans 15 residues.